One and the same sample provided the 6 T cell receptor beta chains below, sequenced in a study of early stage breast cancer tumors. Using immunoSEQ multiplex PCR, the repertoire was profiled, and TCRdb retains in-frame clones only, with some absent. Of 70,000 or so clones listed, around 80% were seen once; the top ten hold roughly 4.7%. The sequenced material came from blood. The receptors originated from a person aged 40-50 years with breast cancer.

This chain joins TRBV27 and TRBJ1-2; maybe TRBD1 (6 bases). Deletions cut 7 bases from V and 8 bases from J, with 14 bases between. Looked up from germline, CDR1 is MNHEY and CDR2 is SMNVEV (reference sequence). CDR3 length: 12 amino acids. The CDR3 is CASIGGAGGYTF. The CDR3 bases are TGTGCCAGCATTGGGGGGGCTGGAGGCTACACCTTC.

This clone has only one observation. The V and J genes are TRBV27 and TRBJ2-3; 10 nucleotides agree with TRBD2. Trimming cost V 7 bases and J 3 bases; bases outside gene matches: 7. This CDR3 has 15 residues. Germline V gene data show CDR1 as MNHEY and CDR2 as SMNVEV (reference sequence). The CDR3 sequence: CASTMGTSETDTQYF. As DNA, the CDR3 is TGTGCCAGCACTATGGGGACTAGCGAAACAGATACGCAGTATTTT.

The chain employs TRBV7-2 and TRBJ2-1; D is ambiguous. Germline V gene lookup returns CDR1 SGHTA and CDR2 FQGNSA. The CDR3 is 14 residues long. The ends were cut back, 2 bases at V and 7 bases at J, with 12 bases in the middle. CDR3 amino acids: CASSLLVERNEQFF. The CDR3 DNA sequence: TGTGCCAGCAGCTTACTAGTCGAACGAAATGAGCAGTTCTTC.

The rearrangement links TRBV18 to TRBJ2-3; no firm D call. Trimming left V 1 base short and J 1 base short, with 3 bases between. This CDR3 is 13 amino acids long. Germline CDR1 is KGHSH and CDR2 is LQKENI. The CDR3 sequence: CASSPRGTDTQYF. CDR3 in DNA: TGTGCCAGCTCACCACGTGGCACAGATACGCAGTATTTT. The whole variable domain, remainder taken from reference TRBV18 and TRBJ2-3, is NAGVMQNPRHLVRRRGQEARLRCSPMKGHSHVYWYRQLPEEGLKFMVYLQKENIIDESGMPKERFSAEFPKEGPSILRIQQVVRGDSAAYFCASSPRGTDTQYFGPGTRLTVL.

The DNA of the CDR3 is TGTGCCAGCAGCTTAACAGGGATTAACACTGAAGCTTTCTTT. It encodes CASSLTGINTEAFF. The V call is TRBV5-4, the J call TRBJ1-1; D possibly corresponds to TRBD1 (6 bases). The ends were cut back, 2 bases at V and 2 bases at J, with 10 bases in the middle. The germline CDR1 and CDR2 sequences are SGHNT and YYREEE (reference sequence). The CDR3 length is 14 residues.

The V gene is TRBV7-9, the J gene TRBJ2-5; the D gene is possibly TRBD2 (6 bases). CDR1 is SEHNR, CDR2 FQNEAQ, per germline (reference sequence). V was cut by 1 base and J by 5 bases, with 11 bases left in between. The CDR3 length is 14 residues. CDR3 region: CASSLVAAGETQYF. Written as DNA, the CDR3 is TGTGCCAGCAGCTTAGTAGCGGCGGGGGAGACCCAGTACTTC.